This T cell receptor (beta chain) was sequenced during a study of blood T cells in healthy people across ages. The CDR3 sequence is 17 residues long. Trimming left V 2 bases short and J 1 base short, with 15 bases between. CDR1 and CDR2 (germline): MNHEY, SMNVEV (reference sequence). The second PCR ran about 6 to 12 cycles with a sample-barcoded 5' primer and J-beta primers. TCRdb fed the 5' RACE reads into MiXCR, producing one record per CDR3 protein. The sample holds approximately 690,000 distinct CDR3 sequences; around 38% are singletons and the top ten take around 30%. This TCR was recovered from an elderly man in good health. The chain is built from TRBV27 and TRBJ2-4, with a tentative D call TRBD1 (5 bases). The sequenced sample was blood. The CDR3 reads CASSLNPLPGAKNIQYF. The CDR3 nucleotides read TGTGCCAGCAGTTTAAACCCCCTACCAGGGGCCAAAAACATTCAGTACTTC.